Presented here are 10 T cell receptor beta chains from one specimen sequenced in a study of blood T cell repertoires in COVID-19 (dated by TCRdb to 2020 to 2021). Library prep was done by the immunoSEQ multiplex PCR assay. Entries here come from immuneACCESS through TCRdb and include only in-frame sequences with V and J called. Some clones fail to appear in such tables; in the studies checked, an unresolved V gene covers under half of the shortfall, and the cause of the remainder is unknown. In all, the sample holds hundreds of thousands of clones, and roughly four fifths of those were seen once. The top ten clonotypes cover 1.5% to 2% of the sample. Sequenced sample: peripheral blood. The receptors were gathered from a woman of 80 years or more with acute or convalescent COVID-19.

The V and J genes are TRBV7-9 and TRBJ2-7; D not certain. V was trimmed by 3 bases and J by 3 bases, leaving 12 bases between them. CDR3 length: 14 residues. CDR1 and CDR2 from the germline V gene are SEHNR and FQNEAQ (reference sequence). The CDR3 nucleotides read TGTGCCAGCAGCTTCGGTGGAGCCCGCTACGAGCAGTACTTC. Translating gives CASSFGGARYEQYF.

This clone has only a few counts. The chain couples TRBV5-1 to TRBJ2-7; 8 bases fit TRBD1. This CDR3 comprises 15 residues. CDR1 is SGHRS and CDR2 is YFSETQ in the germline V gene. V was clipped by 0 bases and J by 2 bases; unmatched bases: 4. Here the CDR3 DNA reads TGCGCCAGCAGCTTGGGGACAGGGTTTACCTACGAGCAGTACTTC. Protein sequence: CASSLGTGFTYEQYF. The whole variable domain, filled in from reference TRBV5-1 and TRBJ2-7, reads KAGVTQTPRYLIKTRGQQVTLSCSPISGHRSVSWYQQTPGQGLQFLFEYFSETQRNKGNFPGRFSGRQFSNSRSEMNVSTLELGDSALYLCASSLGTGFTYEQYFGPGTRLTVT.

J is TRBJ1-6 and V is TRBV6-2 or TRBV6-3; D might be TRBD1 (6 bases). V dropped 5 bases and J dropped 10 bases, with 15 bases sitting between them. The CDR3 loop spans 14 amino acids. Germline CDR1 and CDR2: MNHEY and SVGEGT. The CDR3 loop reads CASSPRGKGSPLHF. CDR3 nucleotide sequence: TGTGCCAGCAGTCCCAGGGGTAAGGGGTCACCCCTCCACTTT.

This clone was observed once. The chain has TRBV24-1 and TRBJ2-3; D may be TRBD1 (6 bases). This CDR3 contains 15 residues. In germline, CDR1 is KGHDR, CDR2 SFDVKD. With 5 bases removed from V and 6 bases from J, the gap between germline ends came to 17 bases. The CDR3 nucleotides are TGTGCCACCAGTGCTGGACAGACCTTGGGGGATACGCAGTATTTT. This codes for CATSAGQTLGDTQYF.

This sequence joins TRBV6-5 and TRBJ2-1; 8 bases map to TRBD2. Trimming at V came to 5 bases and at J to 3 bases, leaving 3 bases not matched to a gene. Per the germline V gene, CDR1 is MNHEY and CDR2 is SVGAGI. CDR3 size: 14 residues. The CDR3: CASSKRESYNEQFF. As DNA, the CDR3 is TGTGCCAGCAGTAAGCGGGAGAGCTACAATGAGCAGTTCTTC.

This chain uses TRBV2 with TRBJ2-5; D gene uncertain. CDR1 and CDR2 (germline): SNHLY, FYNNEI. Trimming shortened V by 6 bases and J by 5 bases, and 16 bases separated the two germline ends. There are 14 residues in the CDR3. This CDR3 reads CASSIQRRWETQYF. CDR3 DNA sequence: TGTGCCAGCAGCATACAGAGAAGATGGGAGACCCAGTACTTC.

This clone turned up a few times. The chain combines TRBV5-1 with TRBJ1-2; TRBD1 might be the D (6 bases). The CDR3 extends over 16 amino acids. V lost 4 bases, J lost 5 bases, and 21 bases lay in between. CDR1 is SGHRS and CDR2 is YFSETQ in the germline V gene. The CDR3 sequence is CASSPDRLSREYGYTF. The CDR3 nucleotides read TGCGCCAGCAGCCCCGACAGGCTCAGCCGGGAATATGGCTACACCTTC.

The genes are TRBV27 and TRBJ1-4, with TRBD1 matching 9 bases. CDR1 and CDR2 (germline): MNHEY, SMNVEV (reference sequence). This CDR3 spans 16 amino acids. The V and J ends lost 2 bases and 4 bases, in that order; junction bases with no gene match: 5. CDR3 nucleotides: TGTGCCAGCAGTTTAGGAACAGGGGGCATTAATGAAAAACTGTTTTTT. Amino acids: CASSLGTGGINEKLFF.

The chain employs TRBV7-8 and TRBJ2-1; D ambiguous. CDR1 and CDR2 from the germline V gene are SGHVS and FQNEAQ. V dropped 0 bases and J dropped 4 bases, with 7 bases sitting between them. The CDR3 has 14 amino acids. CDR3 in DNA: TGTGCCAGCAGCTTAGCGGGCAGGTACAATGAGCAGTTCTTC. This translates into CASSLAGRYNEQFF. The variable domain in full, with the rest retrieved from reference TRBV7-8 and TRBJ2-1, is GAGVSQSPRYKVAKRGQDVALRCDPISGHVSLFWYQQALGQGPEFLTYFQNEAQLDKSGLPSDRFFAERPEGSVSTLKIQRTQQEDSAVYLCASSLAGRYNEQFFGPGTRLTVL.

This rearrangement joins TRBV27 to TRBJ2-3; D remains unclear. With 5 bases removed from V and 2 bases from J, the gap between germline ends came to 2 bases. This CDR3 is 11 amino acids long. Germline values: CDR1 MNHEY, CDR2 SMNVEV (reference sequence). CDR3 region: CASSLTDTQYF. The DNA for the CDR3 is TGTGCCAGCAGTCTCACAGATACGCAGTATTTT.